The rows below give T cell receptor beta chains drawn from one sample of a study of blood T cell repertoires in COVID-19. Measured with immunoSEQ multiplex PCR; TCRdb has only the in-frame clones, and not every one. Of 180,000 or so clones in the sample, 65% to 90% are singletons; the top ten hold about 8.2%. Sample: peripheral blood. The receptors were gathered from a man aged 55 to 70 with acute or convalescent COVID-19. Each CDR3 is given with its conserved first and last residue. The D gene is left open where the match is weak.

cdr3_aa | cdr3_nt | d_call | j_call | v_call
CASSLTEGATEAFF | TGTGCCAGCAGTTTAACTGAGGGGGCCACTGAAGCTTTCTTT | TRBD1 | TRBJ1-1 | TRBV28
CASIRTGCPREQYF | TGCGCCAGCATCCGGACAGGGTGCCCTAGGGAGCAGTACTTC | TRBD1 | TRBJ2-7 | TRBV23-1
CASSRNSYRGSAEAFF | TGTGCCAGCAGCCGAAATTCCTACAGGGGAAGCGCTGAAGCTTTCTTT | TRBD1 | TRBJ1-1 | TRBV3-1/TRBV3-2
CASRGQVISYEQYF | TGCGCCAGCAGAGGACAGGTAATTTCCTACGAGCAGTACTTC | TRBD1 | TRBJ2-7 | TRBV5-1
CASSSFLRSLGDGYTF | TGTGCCAGCAGTTCCTTCCTCCGGTCACTAGGAGATGGCTACACCTTC | NA | TRBJ1-2 | TRBV28
CASSQSFGQYSREQYF | TGTGCCAGCAGCCAATCCTTTGGACAGTACTCTAGGGAGCAGTACTTC | NA | TRBJ2-7 | TRBV16
CALARGGANVLTF | TGTGCCTTGGCCAGGGGTGGGGCCAACGTCCTGACTTTC | NA | TRBJ2-6 | TRBV28
CASSPPGGLGGYTF | TGTGCCAGCTCACCCCCCGGGGGGCTTGGCGGCTACACCTTC | NA | TRBJ1-2 | TRBV18
CASSPVGRGITGELFF | TGTGCCAGCAGCCCCGTCGGGAGGGGTATAACCGGGGAGCTGTTTTTT | TRBD2 | TRBJ2-2 | TRBV7-8
CASSPGGAFKNIQYF | TGTGCCAGCAGCCCGGGGGGCGCCTTCAAAAACATTCAGTACTTC | NA | TRBJ2-4 | TRBV28
CASSVGLAGVDTQYF | TGTGCCAGCAGCGTGGGACTAGCGGGAGTAGATACGCAGTATTTT | TRBD2 | TRBJ2-3 | TRBV7-3
CASSILDTQIGQPQHF | TGTGCCAGTAGTATCCTCGACACCCAGATTGGGCAGCCCCAGCATTTT | NA | TRBJ1-5 | TRBV19